This T cell receptor (beta chain) was sequenced for a study of blood T cell repertoires in COVID-19. Across the study: Acute and convalescent COVID-19 samples came from the United States, Italy and Spain. T cells, B-cell-depleted T cells, or PBMCs provided the cDNA or gDNA that served as material.

In the original processing: Using reference gene primer amplification, nucleated cell counts were estimated. Method: immunoSEQ multiplex PCR; TCRdb's copy keeps in-frame clones and lacks some. The DNA was the basis for D and trimming; V, J and clone size are from that table. This table has some 120,000 clones, under 85% appearing once. The CDR3 totals 16 residues. J gave up 2 bases and V 4 bases, and 12 bases lay outside the gene matches. Per germline, CDR1 SGHRS and CDR2 YFSETQ. Sequenced sample: peripheral blood. This receptor was identified in an older woman with acute or convalescent COVID-19. The chain employs TRBV5-1 and TRBJ2-7; 7 bases are a match to TRBD1. CDR3 in amino acids: CASSPQTGAFPYEQYV. As DNA, the CDR3 is TGCGCCAGCAGCCCCCAAACAGGGGCTTTTCCCTACGAGCAGTACGTC.